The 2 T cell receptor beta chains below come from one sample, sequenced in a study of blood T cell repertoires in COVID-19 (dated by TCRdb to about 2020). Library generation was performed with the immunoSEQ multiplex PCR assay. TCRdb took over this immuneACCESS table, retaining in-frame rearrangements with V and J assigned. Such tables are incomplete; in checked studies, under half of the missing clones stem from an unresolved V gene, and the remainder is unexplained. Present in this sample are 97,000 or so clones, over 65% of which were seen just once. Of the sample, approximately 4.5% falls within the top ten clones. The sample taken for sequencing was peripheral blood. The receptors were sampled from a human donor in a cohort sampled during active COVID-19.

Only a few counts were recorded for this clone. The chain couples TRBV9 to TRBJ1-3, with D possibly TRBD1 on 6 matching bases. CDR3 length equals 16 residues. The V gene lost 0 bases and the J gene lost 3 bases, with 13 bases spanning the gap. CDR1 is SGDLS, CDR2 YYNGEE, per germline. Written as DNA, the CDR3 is TGTGCCAGCAGCGTAGGAGTTGGGGACATTGGAAACACCATATATTTT. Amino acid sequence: CASSVGVGDIGNTIYF. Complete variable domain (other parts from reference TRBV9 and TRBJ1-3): DSGVTQTPKHLITATGQRVTLRCSPRSGDLSVYWYQQSLDQGLQFLIQYYNGEERAKGNILERFSAQQFPDLHSELNLSSLELGDSALYFCASSVGVGDIGNTIYFGEGSWLTVV.

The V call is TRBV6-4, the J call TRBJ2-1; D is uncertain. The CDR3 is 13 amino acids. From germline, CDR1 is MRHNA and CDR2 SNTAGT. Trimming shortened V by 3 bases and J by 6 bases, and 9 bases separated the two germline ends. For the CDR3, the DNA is TGTGCCAGCAGTGAAAGCCCACTCAATGAGCAGTTCTTC. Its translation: CASSESPLNEQFF.